The 28 T cell receptor beta chains presented below share a single source sample, sequenced in a study of blood T cell repertoires in COVID-19. Only in-frame clones appear in the TCRdb table, and some are missing; sequencing was by immunoSEQ multiplex PCR. The sample carries 85,000 or so clones, 65% to 90% recorded once. Input material: peripheral blood. These receptors were collected from an elderly man with acute or convalescent COVID-19.

The chain recombines TRBV6-5 with TRBJ1-5; D may be TRBD1 (6 bases). V was pared by 6 bases and J by 7 bases, with 16 bases between. Germline lookup yields CDR1 MNHEY and CDR2 SVGAGI. The CDR3 is 14 residues long. CDR3 region: CASRHTGLGQPQHF. The CDR3 DNA sequence: TGTGCCAGCAGACACACAGGGCTGGGGCAGCCCCAGCATTTT.

V usage is TRBV28 and J usage is TRBJ2-1; 13 positions match TRBD2. Germline CDR1 is MDHEN and CDR2 is SYDVKM. Losses at the gene ends were 3 bases for V and 7 bases for J; bases not matched to a gene: 6. CDR3 length equals 16 residues. This CDR3 reads CASSFGGLAGRNEQFF. The CDR3, as DNA: TGTGCCAGCAGTTTTGGGGGACTAGCGGGGCGAAATGAGCAGTTCTTC.

The CDR3: CASSRQGAQTEAFF. The DNA of the CDR3 is TGTGCCAGCAGTAGACAGGGGGCACAAACTGAAGCTTTCTTT. This chain connects TRBV27 to TRBJ1-1; TRBD1 aligns across 10 bases. The CDR3 totals 14 residues. Germline V gene lookup returns CDR1 MNHEY and CDR2 SMNVEV (reference sequence). V dropped 5 bases and J dropped 5; count of bases not matched to a gene: 5.

This clone was seen only a few times. This chain joins TRBV3-1 (or the pseudogene TRBV3-2) and TRBJ2-3; D not certain. Germline loops: CDR1 LGHDT, CDR2 YNNKEL (reference sequence). V lost 1 base and J 7 bases, leaving 6 bases between the germline ends. CDR3 length: 12 residues. The CDR3 DNA follows: TGTGCCAGCAGCCAAGGAGGTTATACGCAGTATTTT. Protein product: CASSQGGYTQYF.

The V gene is TRBV30, the J gene TRBJ2-1, with 8 bases identical to TRBD2. Trimming took 3 bases from V and 8 from J; bases not matched to a gene: 6. CDR3 length: 13 amino acids. Per germline, CDR1 GTSNPN and CDR2 SVGIG (reference sequence). The CDR3, as DNA: TGTGCCTGGAGCGATGGGACTAGAGATGAGCAGTTCTTC. Its protein product is CAWSDGTRDEQFF.

This rearrangement joins TRBV30 to TRBJ2-7; perhaps TRBD2 as D (6 bases). The V gene lost 2 bases and the J gene lost 0 bases, with 11 bases spanning the gap. CDR1 GTSNPN and CDR2 SVGIG come from the germline V gene (reference sequence). The CDR3 is 14 residues long. CDR3 in amino acids: CAWSNWEDSYEQYF. In nucleotides, the CDR3 is TGTGCCTGGAGTAACTGGGAGGACTCCTACGAGCAGTACTTC.

The chain recombines TRBV7-2 with TRBJ1-1; no clear D. Germline V gene data show CDR1 as SGHTA and CDR2 as FQGNSA. The V end was cut by 0 bases, the J end by 0 bases, with 5 bases between. This CDR3 spans 14 amino acids. Here the CDR3 reads CASSLAHLNTEAFF. DNA for the CDR3: TGTGCCAGCAGCTTAGCCCATTTGAACACTGAAGCTTTCTTT.

V gene TRBV14 combines with J gene TRBJ2-7; D is unclear. V was trimmed by 1 base and J by 3 bases, leaving 10 bases between them. Germline values: CDR1 SGHDN, CDR2 FVKESK. This CDR3 region has 14 residues. CDR3 residues: CASSQVNRFYEQYF. In DNA form, the CDR3 reads TGTGCCAGCAGCCAAGTGAACAGATTCTACGAGCAGTACTTC.

CDR3 sequence reads: CASSAEGGATYEQYF. CDR3 sequence (DNA): TGTGCCAGCAGTGCCGAGGGGGGGGCTACCTACGAGCAGTACTTC. V and J are TRBV2 and TRBJ2-7, with TRBD2 as a possible D gene (7 bases). The germline gives CDR1 SNHLY, CDR2 FYNNEI. The V end lost 4 bases, the J end lost 2 bases, and 15 bases lay between the germline ends. The CDR3 totals 15 residues.

V gene TRBV6-6 combines with J gene TRBJ2-2, with D perhaps TRBD2 (6 bases). CDR3 length: 16 amino acids. Trimming stripped 6 bases from V and 5 bases from J, with 19 bases between. Germline V gene lookup returns CDR1 MNHNY and CDR2 SVGAGI (reference sequence). In DNA form, the CDR3 reads TGTGCCAGCAGCCGAGAAGGGCCGGGAGATACCGGGGAGCTGTTTTTT. Encoded protein: CASSREGPGDTGELFF.

V is TRBV28 and J is TRBJ1-4, with D maybe TRBD1 (5 bases). The CDR3 length is 14 residues. Trimming pared 3 bases from V and 3 bases from J, leaving 8 bases between. The germline V gene has CDR1 MDHEN and CDR2 SYDVKM. The CDR3: CASSFRESNEKLFF. CDR3 in DNA: TGTGCCAGCAGTTTCAGGGAATCTAATGAAAAACTGTTTTTT.

This clone was found a few times. J is TRBJ2-4 and V is TRBV6-5, with TRBD2 as a possible D gene (7 bases). Trimming pared 7 bases from V and 0 bases from J, leaving 10 bases between. This CDR3 spans 14 amino acids. Per the germline V gene, CDR1 is MNHEY and CDR2 is SVGAGI. The CDR3 is CASKGGIAKNIQYF. CDR3 DNA: TGTGCCAGCAAGGGGGGGATAGCCAAAAACATTCAGTACTTC.

V usage is TRBV18 and J usage is TRBJ2-5; 8 bases match TRBD1. The J segment lost 4 bases and the V segment lost 5 bases, leaving 6 bases of the junction unmatched. The CDR3 is 14 amino acids. Looked up from germline, CDR1 is KGHSH and CDR2 is LQKENI. The CDR3 DNA is TGTGCCAGCTCATGGACAGGGCTTATAGAGACCCAGTACTTC. Residues: CASSWTGLIETQYF.

V and J are TRBV7-3 and TRBJ2-1; possible D gene TRBD2, 6 bases. This CDR3 comprises 15 residues. Germline CDR1 and CDR2: SGHTA and FQGTGA. The germline V and J ends were trimmed by 5 bases and 10 bases, with 21 bases remaining between them. This CDR3 reads CASSARLGRSLEQFF. As DNA, the CDR3 is TGTGCCAGCAGCGCCCGACTAGGGCGGTCGTTAGAGCAGTTCTTC.

This clone has a handful of counts. This sequence joins TRBV5-1 and TRBJ2-7, with TRBD1 identical over 8 bases. CDR1 is SGHRS and CDR2 is YFSETQ in the germline V gene. The CDR3 is made up of 15 amino acids. The V gene end was trimmed by 1 base and the J gene end by 2 bases; junction bases not matched to a gene: 5. CDR3 region: CASSLLGQVAYEQYF. In nucleotides, the CDR3 is TGCGCCAGCAGCTTGTTGGGACAGGTAGCCTACGAGCAGTACTTC.

As for this clone: Other nucleotide sequences in the sample specify the same CDR3. The chain links TRBV15 to TRBJ1-2; D is ambiguous. The germline CDR1 and CDR2 sequences are LNHNV and YYDKDF (reference sequence). Between the trimmed V and J ends, which lost 0 bases and 4 bases, there was a span of 3 bases. The CDR3 has 12 amino acids. CDR3: CATSRDSYGYTF. The CDR3 DNA reads as TGTGCCACCAGCAGAGACAGCTATGGCTACACCTTC. Drawing the rest from reference TRBV15 and TRBJ1-2, the complete variable domain is DAMVIQNPRYQVTQFGKPVTLSCSQTLNHNVMYWYQQKSSQAPKLLFHYYDKDFNNEADTPDNFQSRRPNTSFCFLDIRSPGLGDTAMYLCATSRDSYGYTFGSGTRLTVV.

The chain combines TRBV6-5 with TRBJ1-5; 7 nucleotides match TRBD1. The V gene end was trimmed by 4 bases and the J gene end by 0 bases; junction bases not matched to a gene: 3. Germline values: CDR1 MNHEY, CDR2 SVGAGI. The CDR3 has 15 amino acids. The CDR3 nucleotides are TGTGCCAGCAGTTGGGACAGAAATAGCAATCAGCCCCAGCATTTT. It yields the protein CASSWDRNSNQPQHF.

Of note for this clone: This may come from a read error, since a much larger clone is one base off. The rearrangement joins TRBV7-3 to TRBJ1-1; D is unresolved. The CDR3 is 13 residues long. The V end was cut by 0 bases, the J end by 0 bases, with 2 bases between. Per the germline V gene, CDR1 is SGHTA and CDR2 is FQGTGA. CDR3 amino acids: CASSLTMNTEAFF. Here the CDR3 DNA reads TGTGCCAGCAGCTTAACCATGAACACTGAAGCTTTCTTT.

The V and J genes are TRBV13 and TRBJ2-7; perhaps TRBD2 as D (5 bases). The ends were cut back, 1 base at V and 2 bases at J, with 21 bases in the middle. This CDR3 region has 18 residues. Germline V gives CDR1 PRHDT, CDR2 FYEKMQ (reference sequence). The CDR3 loop reads CASSLAGLAGFTAYEQYF. DNA of the CDR3: TGTGCCAGCAGCTTAGCTGGGCTGGCGGGTTTCACCGCCTACGAGCAGTACTTC.

The gene calls are TRBV6-5 and TRBJ1-2; D perhaps matches TRBD1 (5 bases). CDR1 MNHEY and CDR2 SVGAGI come from the germline V gene. The CDR3 totals 13 residues. V was trimmed by 5 bases and J by 4 bases, leaving 11 bases between them. CDR3 nucleotide sequence: TGTGCCAGCAGTCGAGACAGTCTCTATGGCTACACCTTC. It yields the protein CASSRDSLYGYTF.

V gene TRBV7-2 combines with J gene TRBJ2-1, with D tentatively TRBD1 (6 bases). V lost 1 base and J 7 bases, leaving 23 bases between the germline ends. CDR1 and CDR2 (germline): SGHTA, FQGNSA. This CDR3 has 18 residues. CDR3 region: CASSLDRVQSPLGNEQFF. As DNA, the CDR3 is TGTGCCAGCAGCTTAGACAGGGTGCAGTCCCCCCTTGGGAATGAGCAGTTCTTC. The entire variable domain, with the rest obtained from reference TRBV7-2 and TRBJ2-1, is as follows: GAGVSQSPSNKVTEKGKDVELRCDPISGHTALYWYRQSLGQGLEFLIYFQGNSAPDKSGLPSDRFSAERTGGSVSTLTIQRTQQEDSAVYLCASSLDRVQSPLGNEQFFGPGTRLTVL.

This clone was seen only a few times. The chain employs TRBV7-9 and TRBJ2-7, with 10 bases matching TRBD2. The germline CDR1 and CDR2 sequences are SEHNR and FQNEAQ (reference sequence). The trim removed 3 bases at V and 3 bases at J, leaving 2 bases unmatched. This CDR3 has 14 amino acids. The CDR3 protein is CASSLSGRDYEQYF. The CDR3 nucleotides are TGTGCCAGCAGCTTGAGCGGGAGGGACTACGAGCAGTACTTC. The entire variable domain, with the rest obtained from reference TRBV7-9 and TRBJ2-7, is as follows: DTGVSQNPRHKITKRGQNVTFRCDPISEHNRLYWYRQTLGQGPEFLTYFQNEAQLEKSRLLSDRFSAERPKGSFSTLEIQRTEQGDSAMYLCASSLSGRDYEQYFGPGTRLTVT.

This chain links TRBV5-4 with TRBJ2-2; no reliable D call. Germline CDR1 SGHNT, CDR2 YYREEE (reference sequence). The V gene lost 0 bases and the J gene lost 2 bases, with 5 bases spanning the gap. The CDR3 is made up of 14 amino acids. CDR3 loop: CASSLVLNTGELFF. As DNA, the CDR3 is TGTGCCAGCAGCTTGGTACTTAACACCGGGGAGCTGTTTTTT.

V is TRBV18 and J is TRBJ2-3, with D maybe TRBD1 (5 bases). CDR3 size: 14 residues. Germline V CDR1 and CDR2: KGHSH, LQKENI. V lost 3 bases and J lost 4, with 11 bases in between. CDR3 loop: CASSPLGLADTQYF. As DNA, the CDR3 is TGTGCCAGCTCACCGTTGGGGCTCGCAGATACGCAGTATTTT.

The CDR3 loop is CASTRDRLNTGELFF. In nucleotides, the CDR3 is TGTGCCAGCACCCGGGACAGACTGAACACCGGGGAGCTGTTTTTT. V and J are TRBV2 and TRBJ2-2, with 7 bases fitting TRBD1. After removal of 7 bases from V and 1 base from J, the junction contained 6 bases not matched to a gene. Germline values: CDR1 SNHLY, CDR2 FYNNEI. CDR3 size: 15 residues.

This chain connects TRBV5-1 to TRBJ2-1; possibly TRBD1 for D (6 bases). V was cut by 0 bases and J by 6 bases, with 13 bases left in between. CDR1 and CDR2 from the germline V gene are SGHRS and YFSETQ. The CDR3 contains 15 residues. In DNA, the CDR3 is TGCGCCAGCAGCTTGGTATTGCAGGGGAGCAATGAGCAGTTCTTC. The encoded protein is CASSLVLQGSNEQFF.

The V call is TRBV30, the J call TRBJ1-3, with a possible D match to TRBD1 (5 bases). The CDR3 is 16 residues long. Germline V lookup: CDR1 GTSNPN, CDR2 SVGIG (reference sequence). The ends were cut back, 4 bases at V and 4 bases at J, with 20 bases in the middle. CDR3 amino acids: CAWKRWGETGGNTIYF. CDR3 sequence (DNA): TGTGCCTGGAAGAGGTGGGGGGAGACGGGAGGAAACACCATATATTTT.

The rearrangement uses TRBV2 and TRBJ1-4; TRBD1 matches at 7 bases. Germline V lookup: CDR1 SNHLY, CDR2 FYNNEI. There are 15 residues in the CDR3. The ends lost 5 bases at V and 2 bases at J; junction bases unmatched: 5. CDR3 residues: CASSYRGSTNEKLFF. The CDR3 DNA sequence: TGTGCCAGCAGTTACAGGGGTTCGACTAATGAAAAACTGTTTTTT.